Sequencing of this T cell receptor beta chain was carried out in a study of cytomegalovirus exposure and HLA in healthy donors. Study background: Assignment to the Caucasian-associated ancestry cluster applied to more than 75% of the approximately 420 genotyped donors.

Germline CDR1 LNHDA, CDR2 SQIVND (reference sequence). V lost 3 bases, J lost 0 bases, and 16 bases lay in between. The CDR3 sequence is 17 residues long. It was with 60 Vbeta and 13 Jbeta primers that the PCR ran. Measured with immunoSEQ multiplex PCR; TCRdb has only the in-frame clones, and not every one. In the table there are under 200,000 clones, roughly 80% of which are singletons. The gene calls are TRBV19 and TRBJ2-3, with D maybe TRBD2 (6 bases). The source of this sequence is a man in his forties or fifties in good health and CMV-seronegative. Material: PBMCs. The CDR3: CASSIGWGEISTDTQYF. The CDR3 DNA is TGTGCCAGTAGTATTGGTTGGGGGGAGATCAGCACAGATACGCAGTATTTT.